The rows below give T cell receptor beta chains drawn from one sample of a study of blood T cell repertoires in COVID-19. This table comes from immunoSEQ multiplex PCR, and its TCRdb copy is limited to in-frame clones, with some not included. This sample carries 190,000 or so clones, 89% of them seen once, and the ten largest clones take around 8.4%. The sequenced sample consisted of PBMCs or T cells enriched from blood (not recorded which). The receptors derive from a woman between 18 and 29 years old who had recovered from COVID-19. Both conserved end residues are part of each CDR3. D genes are given only for firm matches. Clone size, where shown, is once, few, many, or a class for clones that have expanded.

size	V	D	J	length	DNA	CDR3
once	TRBV19	.	TRBJ2-3	15	TGTGCCAGTAGGAGCGGGCCGCTCCGGAGAGATACGCAGTATTTT	CASRSGPLRRDTQYF
.	TRBV28	.	TRBJ1-2	13	TGTGCCAGCAGTTTAGTAGCTAACTATGGCTACACCTTC	CASSLVANYGYTF
.	TRBV9	.	TRBJ1-6	14	TGTGCCAGCAGCGTCGGGACTGTTAATTCACCCCTCCACTTT	CASSVGTVNSPLHF
few	TRBV6-1	.	TRBJ2-7	15	TGTGCCAGCAGTGAAGCGGGGGGACCCACCTACGAGCAGTACTTC	CASSEAGGPTYEQYF
.	TRBV27	TRBD1	TRBJ2-7	15	TGTGCCAGCAGTAACCCGGGACAGGGCTCCTACGAGCAGTACTTC	CASSNPGQGSYEQYF
.	TRBV2	.	TRBJ2-2	15	TGTGCCAGCAGTGAAGCAAGGAGCCCCACCGGGGAGCTGTTTTTT	CASSEARSPTGELFF
.	TRBV2	.	TRBJ1-1	14	TGTGCCAGCAGTGACCACGAGGGGAACACTGAAGCTTTCTTT	CASSDHEGNTEAFF
.	TRBV7-9	.	TRBJ2-7	13	TGTGCCAGCAGACCGGCTAGCGACTACGAGCAGTACTTC	CASRPASDYEQYF
.	TRBV19	TRBD1	TRBJ2-7	15	TGTGCCAGTAGTATAGGGAACAGGGGGCGAGGCGAGCAGTACTTC	CASSIGNRGRGEQYF
.	TRBV20-1	.	TRBJ1-2	17	TGCAGTGCTAGTCACATGATGACAGGCCGACTAACCTATGGCTACACCTTC	CSASHMMTGRLTYGYTF
.	TRBV29-1	.	TRBJ2-3	15	TGCAGCGTTGAGAGAGGTCGGTATAGCACAGATACGCAGTATTTT	CSVERGRYSTDTQYF
.	TRBV27	.	TRBJ2-7	19	TGTGCCAGCAGCTTTCCCCTCTTCACACACAGGGTCGGGTCCTACGAGCAGTACTTC	CASSFPLFTHRVGSYEQYF